These T cell receptor beta chains were read from a single sample in a study of OX40 agonist ivuxolimab in advanced cancers. Produced via immunoSEQ multiplex PCR; TCRdb's table is partial and in-frame only. Of 50,000 to 65,000 clones listed, around nine tenths are singletons. The material sequenced was CD4+ or CD8+ T cells sorted from blood, taken in a trial of the OX40 agonist ivuxolimab. The receptor source for this set is an adult with an advanced solid tumor such as melanoma, head and neck, liver or kidney cancer. Each CDR3 is given with its conserved first and last residue. D genes are given only for firm matches. The size field is filled for only some rows; it gives once, few, many or a size class.

D gene | J gene | clone size | V gene | CDR3 DNA | CDR3 protein
TRBD1 | TRBJ2-1 | . | TRBV7-3 | TGTGCCAGCAGCTCCCGGGACAGGGGAAATGAGCAGTTCTTC | CASSSRDRGNEQFF
. | TRBJ2-3 | once | TRBV28 | TGTGCCGGCAGCCCGACCCTTTACGATACGCAGTATTTT | CAGSPTLYDTQYF
. | TRBJ2-1 | . | TRBV27 | TGTGCCAGCACGGGAGAATTAGATAGTACAGGACAGTACAATGAGCAGTTCTTC | CASTGELDSTGQYNEQFF
. | TRBJ1-2 | . | TRBV7-2 | TGTGCCAGCAGCTTAGTCGGAGTTGGTGCCTACTATGGCTACACCTTC | CASSLVGVGAYYGYTF
. | TRBJ1-5 | . | TRBV19 | TGTGCCAGTACCCCCGACGACACTAGCAATCAGCCCCAGCATTTT | CASTPDDTSNQPQHF
TRBD2 | TRBJ2-7 | . | TRBV7-9 | TGTGCCAGCAGCTTAGGGGGACTAGCCTACGAGCAGTACTTC | CASSLGGLAYEQYF
TRBD2 | TRBJ2-7 | . | TRBV5-1 | TGCGCCAGCAGCCCGGGGGGGTTTCTGGCTTACGAGCAGTACTTC | CASSPGGFLAYEQYF
. | TRBJ2-1 | . | TRBV7-2 | TGTGCCAGCAGCTTAGCCAGCGGAGACTACAATGAGCAGTTCTTC | CASSLASGDYNEQFF
TRBD2 | TRBJ2-1 | . | TRBV5-1 | TGCGCCAGCAGCTTGAGAGTTACGGGAGGGGGCAATGAGCAGTTCTTC | CASSLRVTGGGNEQFF
. | TRBJ2-1 | . | TRBV29-1 | TGCAGCGTTGAAGATCGAAAGAGACTCAATGAGCAGTTCTTC | CSVEDRKRLNEQFF
. | TRBJ2-7 | . | TRBV6-5 | TGTGCCAGCAGTTCCACCTTTTCTTCCTACGAGCAGTACTTC | CASSSTFSSYEQYF
. | TRBJ2-7 | . | TRBV18 | TGTGCCAGCTCATCTCATCCTGGGACATTTGAGCAGTACTTC | CASSSHPGTFEQYF
TRBD1 | TRBJ2-7 | . | TRBV28 | TGTGCCAGCAGTCCCAATACAGGGGGCGCGGTATTAGAGCAGTACTTC | CASSPNTGGAVLEQYF
TRBD2 | TRBJ2-3 | . | TRBV9 | TGTGCCAGCAGCGTAGCTATAAGCGGGAGGGGCCTCGCCACAGATACGCAGTATTTT | CASSVAISGRGLATDTQYF
TRBD2 | TRBJ2-1 | . | TRBV5-1 | TGCGCCAGCAGCTTGGGACTAGCGGGAGTAAGTGAGCAGTTCTTC | CASSLGLAGVSEQFF
. | TRBJ2-6 | few | TRBV7-3 | TGTGCCAGCAGCCTAGACAGCTCTGGGGCCAACGTCCTGACTTTC | CASSLDSSGANVLTF
TRBD1 | TRBJ2-3 | . | TRBV28 | TGTGCCAGCAGTCCTACGACAGGGAAGGATACGCAGTATTTT | CASSPTTGKDTQYF
TRBD1 | TRBJ2-7 | . | TRBV5-1 | TGCGCCAGCAGCTTAGGACAGGGGGAAACGGAGCAGTACTTC | CASSLGQGETEQYF
. | TRBJ2-5 | once | TRBV28 | TGTGCCAGCAGTTTCCCCTCAGGGGCAGAGACCCAGTACTTC | CASSFPSGAETQYF
. | TRBJ2-7 | . | TRBV7-7 | TGTGCCAGCAGCTTAGGGGGGGCCCCCCACCCCCCAGAGCAGTACTTC | CASSLGGAPHPPEQYF
TRBD2 | TRBJ2-3 | . | TRBV10-3 | TGTGCCATCAGTGGGGCTAGCGGGAGCACAGATACGCAGTATTTT | CAISGASGSTDTQYF
. | TRBJ2-3 | . | TRBV7-2 | TGTGCCAGCAGCTTATCAGGGGTCTTCACAGATACGCAGTATTTT | CASSLSGVFTDTQYF
TRBD1 | TRBJ1-2 | . | TRBV18 | TGTGCCAGCTCACCGGACAGGAGCTATGGCTACACCTTC | CASSPDRSYGYTF
. | TRBJ2-5 | . | TRBV27 | TGTGCCACCACCGAGGGAGCAGGGGCCAGGTACCAAGAGACCCAGTACTTC | CATTEGAGARYQETQYF
. | TRBJ1-2 | . | TRBV30 | TGTGCCTACCGTGGGGGGGGTGATGGCTACACCTTC | CAYRGGGDGYTF
TRBD2 | TRBJ2-2 | . | TRBV7-2 | TGTGCCAGCAGTTCGTTCAACAAGGGGACTAGCGGGGTTGAGCTGTTTTTT | CASSSFNKGTSGVELFF
TRBD1 | TRBJ1-2 | few | TRBV7-8 | TGTGCCAGCAGACTGAGAACAGGGGGCGCGGGGGGCTACACCTTC | CASRLRTGGAGGYTF